This TCR beta chain was identified during a study of vaccination effects on CD4 cells after COVID-19. The CDR3 length is 17 residues. Trimming removed 4 bases at V and 1 base at J, with 20 bases between. The germline V gene encodes CDR1 SGDLS and CDR2 YYNGEE. Details on this clone: The antigen is unknown.

Using viral peptide pools, the ViraFEST assay grew out antigen-specific CD4+ T cells prior to sequencing. CD4+ T cell isolation took place after 10 days of culture. Vaccinees lacked prior SARS-CoV-2 infection and tested negative for nucleocapsid antibodies. Whole-study results and caveats: At late timepoints after vaccination, vaccine- and infection-induced clones shrank markedly.

Clones were read by immunoSEQ multiplex PCR, and TCRdb kept only the in-frame ones, dropping some. This table holds approximately 50,000 clones, nearly 80% found once. This receptor was identified in a human donor who received a COVID-19 vaccine. The chain carries TRBV9 and TRBJ1-2, with D perhaps TRBD1 (6 bases). The sample here was CD4+ T cells from PBMCs cultured with HCoV-OC43 spike peptides, taken before COVID-19 vaccination. Subset given: HCoV-OC43 spike overlapping peptide pool stimulation. CDR3 protein: CASSIPPSGDVNYGYTF. For the CDR3, the DNA is TGTGCCAGCAGCATCCCCCCTTCAGGGGATGTTAACTATGGCTACACCTTC.